This T cell receptor (beta chain) was identified in a study of blood T cell repertoires in COVID-19. About the research overall: The origin of the acute and convalescent COVID-19 samples was the United States, Italy and Spain. Sources were T cells, B-cell-depleted T cells, or PBMCs; the material itself was cDNA or gDNA.

The V end lost 6 bases, the J end lost 11 bases, and 8 bases lay between the germline ends. Germline V lookup: CDR1 MDHEN, CDR2 SYDVKM. There are 10 residues in the CDR3. Study processing details: Estimates of nucleated cell counts were drawn from the amplification of reference gene primers. Generated by immunoSEQ multiplex PCR, the TCRdb table keeps only in-frame clones and is missing some. V and J calls and clone size follow that table, whereas D and trimming were derived from the DNA. The profile shows roughly 230,000 clones, approximately 88% of them singletons. V is TRBV28 and J is TRBJ1-5, with D unresolved. Sequenced: peripheral blood. The TCR was taken from a man aged 35 to 55 with acute or convalescent COVID-19. The CDR3 DNA follows: TGTGCCAGCAGCCGCGGGACCCAGCATTTT. It codes for CASSRGTQHF.